This is a list of T cell receptor beta chains from one sample in a study of blood T cell repertoires in COVID-19. Assay: immunoSEQ multiplex PCR; the TCRdb copy retains only in-frame clones and omits some. The top ten hold under 0.95% of the sample, which has some 250,000 clones, approximately 86% seen once. Sequencing was carried out using peripheral blood. All receptors derive from a woman aged 25 to 39 with acute or convalescent COVID-19. CDR3s include the opening cysteine and the closing phenylalanine or tryptophan. A D gene is named only where the DNA matches it firmly. The size field is filled for only some rows; it gives once, few, many or a size class.

clone size: -; J gene: TRBJ2-7; D gene: TRBD2; V gene: TRBV6-2/TRBV6-3; CDR3 protein: CASSYELAGVPKEYF; CDR3 DNA: TGTGCCAGCAGTTACGAACTAGCGGGAGTCCCTAAGGAGTACTTC
clone size: -; J gene: TRBJ2-5; D gene: TRBD2; V gene: TRBV7-9; CDR3 protein: CASSSRTSGRARETQYF; CDR3 DNA: TGTGCCAGCAGCTCTCGGACTAGCGGGAGGGCCAGAGAGACCCAGTACTTC
clone size: -; J gene: TRBJ2-5; D gene: TRBD2; V gene: TRBV3-1/TRBV3-2; CDR3 protein: CASSQITGTSGKETQYF; CDR3 DNA: TGTGCCAGCAGCCAGATTACCGGGACTAGCGGGAAAGAGACCCAGTACTTC
clone size: few; J gene: TRBJ2-1; D gene: TRBD2; V gene: TRBV19; CDR3 protein: CASSSGLASDEQFF; CDR3 DNA: TGTGCCAGTAGTTCGGGACTAGCTAGCGATGAGCAGTTCTTC
clone size: -; J gene: TRBJ2-3; D gene: -; V gene: TRBV19; CDR3 protein: CASSIRGSTDTQYF; CDR3 DNA: TGTGCCAGTAGTATACGGGGGAGCACAGATACGCAGTATTTT
clone size: -; J gene: TRBJ2-2; D gene: TRBD1; V gene: TRBV11-3; CDR3 protein: CASSLVRGLTGELFF; CDR3 DNA: TGTGCCAGCAGCTTAGTCAGGGGGCTCACCGGGGAGCTGTTTTTT
clone size: -; J gene: TRBJ1-2; D gene: TRBD1; V gene: TRBV5-1; CDR3 protein: CASSRDRQANYGYTF; CDR3 DNA: TGCGCCAGCAGCCGGGACAGACAAGCTAACTATGGCTACACCTTC
clone size: -; J gene: TRBJ2-5; D gene: TRBD2; V gene: TRBV10-3; CDR3 protein: CAISDFGLARGETQYF; CDR3 DNA: TGTGCCATCAGTGACTTCGGACTAGCGAGAGGGGAGACCCAGTACTTC
clone size: -; J gene: TRBJ1-6; D gene: -; V gene: TRBV27; CDR3 protein: CASRPGQSYNSPLHF; CDR3 DNA: TGTGCCAGCAGACCAGGACAGAGTTATAATTCACCCCTCCACTTT
clone size: few; J gene: TRBJ2-2; D gene: TRBD1; V gene: TRBV7-9; CDR3 protein: CASTTPGQGDSGELFF; CDR3 DNA: TGTGCCAGCACCACCCCGGGACAGGGGGATTCCGGGGAGCTGTTTTTT
clone size: -; J gene: TRBJ1-2; D gene: -; V gene: TRBV11-2; CDR3 protein: CASSLGLSGIGYTF; CDR3 DNA: TGTGCCAGCAGCTTAGGTCTGTCAGGGATTGGCTACACCTTC
clone size: -; J gene: TRBJ1-6; D gene: -; V gene: TRBV24-1; CDR3 protein: CATSASWESGNSPLHF; CDR3 DNA: TGTGCCACCAGTGCCTCCTGGGAGTCTGGTAATTCACCCCTCCACTTT
clone size: -; J gene: TRBJ1-1; D gene: -; V gene: TRBV18; CDR3 protein: CASSPSGWGRDTEAFF; CDR3 DNA: TGTGCCAGCTCACCAAGTGGCTGGGGGCGCGACACTGAAGCTTTCTTT
clone size: -; J gene: TRBJ2-3; D gene: -; V gene: TRBV24-1; CDR3 protein: CATSDGHGTTDTQYF; CDR3 DNA: TGTGCCACCAGTGACGGCCACGGGACTACAGATACGCAGTATTTT
clone size: -; J gene: TRBJ1-2; D gene: -; V gene: TRBV23-1; CDR3 protein: CASSQITTDYGYTF; CDR3 DNA: TGCGCCAGCAGTCAAATCACCACGGACTATGGCTACACCTTC
clone size: -; J gene: TRBJ1-1; D gene: TRBD1; V gene: TRBV10-3; CDR3 protein: CAIRQGVLNTEAFF; CDR3 DNA: TGTGCCATACGGCAGGGGGTTTTGAACACTGAAGCTTTCTTT
clone size: -; J gene: TRBJ2-5; D gene: TRBD2; V gene: TRBV5-4; CDR3 protein: CASSLAGLARIQETQYF; CDR3 DNA: TGTGCCAGCAGCTTGGCCGGACTAGCGAGAATTCAAGAGACCCAGTACTTC
clone size: -; J gene: TRBJ2-5; D gene: TRBD2; V gene: TRBV6-5; CDR3 protein: CASSWGGTRETQYF; CDR3 DNA: TGTGCCAGCAGCTGGGGTGGGACTAGGGAGACCCAGTACTTC
clone size: once; J gene: TRBJ1-1; D gene: TRBD1; V gene: TRBV6-5; CDR3 protein: CASSYRTGETEAFF; CDR3 DNA: TGTGCCAGCAGTTACCGGACAGGGGAAACTGAAGCTTTCTTT
clone size: -; J gene: TRBJ1-2; D gene: -; V gene: TRBV7-8; CDR3 protein: CASSLVSRNPVANYGYTF; CDR3 DNA: TGTGCCAGCAGCTTAGTAAGCAGGAACCCAGTAGCTAACTATGGCTACACCTTC
clone size: few; J gene: TRBJ2-3; D gene: -; V gene: TRBV19; CDR3 protein: CASSIVIRTTSTDTQYF; CDR3 DNA: TGTGCCAGTAGTATCGTGATCAGAACGACTAGCACAGATACGCAGTATTTT
clone size: -; J gene: TRBJ2-1; D gene: -; V gene: TRBV6-2/TRBV6-3; CDR3 protein: CASSTGAAEQFF; CDR3 DNA: TGTGCCAGCAGTACTGGGGCGGCTGAGCAGTTCTTC